Listed below are T cell receptor beta chains from one sample, sequenced in a study of T cells in Graves' hyperthyroidism and ophthalmopathy. TCRdb called the multiplex PCR reads again in MiXCR, with one record for every CDR3 protein. The sample yields more than 300,000 distinct CDR3 sequences, 18% seen once. Sequenced: blood. The origin of the receptors is a man between 18 and 29 years old with Graves' ophthalmopathy. The CDR3 runs from the conserved cysteine through the conserved F or W. A D gene is named only where the DNA matches it firmly. Clone size is shown for a subset of rows, as once, few, many or a class of expanded clone.

d_call cdr3_length j_call clone_size v_call cdr3_nt cdr3_aa
TRBD1 16 TRBJ2-1 - TRBV20-1 TGCAGTGCTAGAGATCCGCAGGGGGCGAGATACAATGAGCAGTTCTTC CSARDPQGARYNEQFF
- 15 TRBJ2-3 many TRBV18 TGTGCCAGCTCACCGCGCGCGGAGAGCACAGATACGCAGTATTTT CASSPRAESTDTQYF
TRBD2 14 TRBJ2-7 many TRBV7-9 TGTGCCAGCAGCTCTACCGGGACTATCTACGAGCAGTACTTC CASSSTGTIYEQYF
- 14 TRBJ1-1 once TRBV30 TGTGCCTGGACTGGAGGGGTTTTGGGCACTGAAGCTTTCTTT CAWTGGVLGTEAFF
- 14 TRBJ2-5 - TRBV11-3 TGTGCCAGCAGCTTTGCGGCGGCCCAAGAGACCCAGTACTTC CASSFAAAQETQYF
- 14 TRBJ1-2 many TRBV28 TGTGCCAGCAGTTTGGACGGGGTTAACTATGGCTACACCTTC CASSLDGVNYGYTF
- 13 TRBJ1-1 many TRBV5-1 TGCGCCAGCAGCAGGGGGACGGCAGTCGAAGCTTTCTTT CASSRGTAVEAFF
TRBD1 14 TRBJ1-2 many TRBV28 TGTGCCAGCAGTCAACAGGGGGCAAGCTATGGCTACACCTTC CASSQQGASYGYTF
- 14 TRBJ1-5 many TRBV20-1 TGCAGTGCTAGAGATCGTCGAGGCAATCAGCCCCAGCATTTT CSARDRRGNQPQHF
TRBD1 15 TRBJ1-5 many TRBV16 TGTGCCAGCAGCCATAGGACAGGCGGGCATCAGCCCCAGCATTTT CASSHRTGGHQPQHF
TRBD1 15 TRBJ1-6 many TRBV13 TGTGCCAGCAGCATCTACAGGGGCTATAATTCACCCCTCCACTTT CASSIYRGYNSPLHF
- 15 TRBJ1-6 many TRBV6-1 TGTGCCAGCAGGGGAAGCCTTTCGGCTAATTCACCCCTCCACTTT CASRGSLSANSPLHF
- 15 TRBJ2-7 - TRBV18 TGTGCCAGCTCACCATCCTATACCGGCTCCTACGAGCAGTACTTC CASSPSYTGSYEQYF
TRBD1 15 TRBJ2-7 many TRBV28 TGTGCCAGCAGTCCCCCGGGACAGGGGACCGACGAGCAGTACTTC CASSPPGQGTDEQYF
TRBD1 15 TRBJ1-6 - TRBV20-1 TGCAGTGCTAAAGTGGGCGGGACAGGGTATTCACCCCTCCACTTT CSAKVGGTGYSPLHF
TRBD2 15 TRBJ2-7 - TRBV11-3 TGTGCCAGCAGCCCCGGGGGGGGCTTGAAGTACGAGCAGTACTTC CASSPGGGLKYEQYF
- 14 TRBJ2-3 few TRBV6-1 TGTGCCAGCAGCCCCCGGGACTCCACAGATACGCAGTATTTT CASSPRDSTDTQYF